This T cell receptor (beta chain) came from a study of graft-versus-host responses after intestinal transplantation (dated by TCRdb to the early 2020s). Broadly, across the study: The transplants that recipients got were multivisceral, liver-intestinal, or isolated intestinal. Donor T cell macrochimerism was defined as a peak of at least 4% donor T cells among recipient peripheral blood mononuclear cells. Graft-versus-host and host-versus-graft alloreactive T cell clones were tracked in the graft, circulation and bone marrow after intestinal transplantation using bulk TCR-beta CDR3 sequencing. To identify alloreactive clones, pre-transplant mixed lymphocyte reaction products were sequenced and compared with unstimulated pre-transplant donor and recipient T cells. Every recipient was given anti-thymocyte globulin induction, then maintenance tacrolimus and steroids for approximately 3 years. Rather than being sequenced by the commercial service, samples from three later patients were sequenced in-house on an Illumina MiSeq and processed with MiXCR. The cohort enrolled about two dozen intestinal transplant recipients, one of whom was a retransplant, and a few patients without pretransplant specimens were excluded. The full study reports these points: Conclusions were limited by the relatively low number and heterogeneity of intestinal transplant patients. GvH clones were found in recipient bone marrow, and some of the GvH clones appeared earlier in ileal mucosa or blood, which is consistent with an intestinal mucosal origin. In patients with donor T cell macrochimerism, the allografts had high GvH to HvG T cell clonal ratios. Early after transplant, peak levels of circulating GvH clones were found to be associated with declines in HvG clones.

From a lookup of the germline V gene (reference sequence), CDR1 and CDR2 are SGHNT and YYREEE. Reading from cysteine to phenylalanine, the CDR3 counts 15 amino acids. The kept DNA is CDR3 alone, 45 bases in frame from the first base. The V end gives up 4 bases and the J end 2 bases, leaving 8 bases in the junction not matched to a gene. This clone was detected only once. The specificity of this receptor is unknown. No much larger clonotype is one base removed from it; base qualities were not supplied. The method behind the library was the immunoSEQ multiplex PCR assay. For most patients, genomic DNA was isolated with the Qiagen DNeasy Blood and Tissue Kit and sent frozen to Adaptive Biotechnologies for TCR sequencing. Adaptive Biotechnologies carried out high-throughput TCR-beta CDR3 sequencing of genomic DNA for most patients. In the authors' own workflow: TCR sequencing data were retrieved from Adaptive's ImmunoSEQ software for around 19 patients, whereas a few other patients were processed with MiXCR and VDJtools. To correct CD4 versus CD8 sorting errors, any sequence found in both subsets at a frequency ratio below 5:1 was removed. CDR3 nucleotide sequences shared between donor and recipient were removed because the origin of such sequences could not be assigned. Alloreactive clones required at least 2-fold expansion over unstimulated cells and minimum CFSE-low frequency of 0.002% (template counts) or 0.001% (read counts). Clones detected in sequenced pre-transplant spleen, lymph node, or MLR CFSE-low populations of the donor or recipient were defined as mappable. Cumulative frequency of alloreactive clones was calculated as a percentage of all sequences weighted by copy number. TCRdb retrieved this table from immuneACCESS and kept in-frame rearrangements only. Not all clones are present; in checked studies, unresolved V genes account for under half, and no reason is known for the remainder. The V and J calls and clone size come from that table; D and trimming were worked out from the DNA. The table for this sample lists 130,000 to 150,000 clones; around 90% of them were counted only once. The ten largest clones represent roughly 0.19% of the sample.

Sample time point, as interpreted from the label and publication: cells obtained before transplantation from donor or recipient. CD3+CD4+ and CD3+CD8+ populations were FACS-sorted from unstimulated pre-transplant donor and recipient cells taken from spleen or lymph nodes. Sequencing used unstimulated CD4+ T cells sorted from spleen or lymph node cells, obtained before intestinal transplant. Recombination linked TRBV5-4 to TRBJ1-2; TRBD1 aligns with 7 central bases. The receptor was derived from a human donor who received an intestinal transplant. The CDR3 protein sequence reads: CASSPRTGLNYGYTF. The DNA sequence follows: TGTGCCAGCAGCCCGAGGACAGGTTTAAACTATGGCTACACCTTC.